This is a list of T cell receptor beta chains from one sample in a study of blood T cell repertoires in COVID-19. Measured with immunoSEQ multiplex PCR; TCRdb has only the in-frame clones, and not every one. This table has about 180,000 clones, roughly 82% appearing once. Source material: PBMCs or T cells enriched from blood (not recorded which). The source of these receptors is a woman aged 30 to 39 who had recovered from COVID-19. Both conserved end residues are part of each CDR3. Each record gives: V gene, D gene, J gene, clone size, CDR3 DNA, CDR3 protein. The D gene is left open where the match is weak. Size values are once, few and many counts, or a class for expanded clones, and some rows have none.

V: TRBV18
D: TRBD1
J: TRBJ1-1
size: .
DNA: TGTGCCAGCTCACCTACGACAGGGGGCGGGAACACTGAAGCTTTCTTT
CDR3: CASSPTTGGGNTEAFF

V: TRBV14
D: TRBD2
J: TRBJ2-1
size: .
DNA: TGTGCCAGCAGCCCGGCAACTAGCGAGAAACAGAATGAGCAGTTCTTC
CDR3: CASSPATSEKQNEQFF

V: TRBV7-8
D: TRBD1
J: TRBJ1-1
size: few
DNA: TGTGCCAGCAGCTTAGCGACAGGGGACACTGAAGCTTTCTTT
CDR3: CASSLATGDTEAFF

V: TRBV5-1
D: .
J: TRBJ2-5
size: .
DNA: TGCGCCAGCAGCTTGGAAGTGGGAGTCCCAGAGACCCAGTACTTC
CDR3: CASSLEVGVPETQYF

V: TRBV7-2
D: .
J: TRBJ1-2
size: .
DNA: TGTGCCAGCAGCCTACTACAGGGTTATAATGGCTACACCTTC
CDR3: CASSLLQGYNGYTF

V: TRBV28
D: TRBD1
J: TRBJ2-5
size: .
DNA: TGTGCCAGCAGTCCATCCAGGGGGCAAGAGACCCAGTACTTC
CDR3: CASSPSRGQETQYF

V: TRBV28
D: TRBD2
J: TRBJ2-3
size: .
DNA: TGTGCCAGCAGTTCACGGGGGGCAGATACGCAGTATTTT
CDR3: CASSSRGADTQYF

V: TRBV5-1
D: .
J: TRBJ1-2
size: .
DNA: TGCGCCAGCAGCTTGGAAGGGACAAGGTTCAACTATGGCTACACCTTC
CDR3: CASSLEGTRFNYGYTF

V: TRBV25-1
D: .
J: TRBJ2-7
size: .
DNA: TGTGCCAGCAGTGAATTTTTCGTAGGGGACTTGGACGAGCAGTACTTC
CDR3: CASSEFFVGDLDEQYF

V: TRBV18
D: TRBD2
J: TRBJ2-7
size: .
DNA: TGTGCCAGCTCACCACTATACAGCGGGAAGGACGAGCAGTACTTC
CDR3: CASSPLYSGKDEQYF

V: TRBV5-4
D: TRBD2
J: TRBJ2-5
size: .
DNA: TGTGCCAGCAGCTTGGGCTTCGGTAGCGGGGGACAAGAGACCCAGTACTTC
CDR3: CASSLGFGSGGQETQYF

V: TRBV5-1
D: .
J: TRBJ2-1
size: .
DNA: TGCGCCAGCAGCCCGGACTGGGCGACCACTACTGGGGAGCAGTTCTTC
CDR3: CASSPDWATTTGEQFF

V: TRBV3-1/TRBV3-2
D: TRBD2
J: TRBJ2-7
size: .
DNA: TGTGCCAGCACCCACGGCGCGGGAGGGGGTTACGAGCAGTACTTC
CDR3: CASTHGAGGGYEQYF

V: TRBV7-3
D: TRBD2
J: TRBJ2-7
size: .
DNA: TGTGCCAGCAGCCTTAGCGGGAAGCGCGACGAGCAGTACTTC
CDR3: CASSLSGKRDEQYF

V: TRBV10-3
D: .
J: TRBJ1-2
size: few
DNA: TGTGCCATCATGGGGGCGGCGGACTATGGCTACACCTTC
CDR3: CAIMGAADYGYTF

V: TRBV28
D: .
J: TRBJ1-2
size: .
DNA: TGTGCCACAACAGGAGCCGGCTATGGCTACACCTTC
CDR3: CATTGAGYGYTF

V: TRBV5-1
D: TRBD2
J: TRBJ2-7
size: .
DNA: TGCGCCAGCAGCTTGGGGACTAGCGGGAGTGGCGAGCAGTACTTC
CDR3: CASSLGTSGSGEQYF

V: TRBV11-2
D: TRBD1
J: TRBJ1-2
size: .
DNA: TGTGCCAGCAGCTTAGTCCTCGACCCCAGACAGGGAAACTATGGCTACACCTTC
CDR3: CASSLVLDPRQGNYGYTF

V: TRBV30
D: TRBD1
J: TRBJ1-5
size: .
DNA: TGTGCCTGGAGAGCACCAGTCCCAGGGGGCTATAGCAATCAGCCCCAGCATTTT
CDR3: CAWRAPVPGGYSNQPQHF

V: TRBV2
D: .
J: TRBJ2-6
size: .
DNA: TGTGCCAGCAGCCCCCAGAGGGGGTGGGCCAACGTCCTGACTTTC
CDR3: CASSPQRGWANVLTF

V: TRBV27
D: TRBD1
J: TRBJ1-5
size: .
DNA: TGTGCCAGCAGTTCCAGGGGGGCAGGCAATCAGCCCCAGCATTTT
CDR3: CASSSRGAGNQPQHF

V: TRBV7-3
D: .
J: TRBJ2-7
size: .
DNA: TGTGCCAGCAGCCCCATGGAGGGGGCGCTCGAGCAGTACTTC
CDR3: CASSPMEGALEQYF

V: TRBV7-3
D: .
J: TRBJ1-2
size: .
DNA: TGTGCCAGCAGCTTAGGGCAGAACTATGGCTACACCTTC
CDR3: CASSLGQNYGYTF

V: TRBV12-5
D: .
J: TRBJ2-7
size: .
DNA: TGTGCTAGTGGTTCGGGACACCAGTCCTACGAGCAGTACTTC
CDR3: CASGSGHQSYEQYF

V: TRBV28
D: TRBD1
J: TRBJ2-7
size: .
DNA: TGTGCCAGCACATACGCCTCCGGGACAGGGGTTCGGGAGCAGTACTTC
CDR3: CASTYASGTGVREQYF

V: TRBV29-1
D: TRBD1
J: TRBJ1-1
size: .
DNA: TGCAGCGTCGTTCGGACAGGGGCCTCAACTGAAGCTTTCTTT
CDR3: CSVVRTGASTEAFF

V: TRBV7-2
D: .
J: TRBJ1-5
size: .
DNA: TGTGCCAGCATCCAGTCGTCGGGGGTTAGCAATCAGCCCCAGCATTTT
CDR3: CASIQSSGVSNQPQHF

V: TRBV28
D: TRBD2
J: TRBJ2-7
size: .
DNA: TGTGCCAGCAGTTCGACTAGCGGGAAAACCTACGAGCAGTACTTC
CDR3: CASSSTSGKTYEQYF

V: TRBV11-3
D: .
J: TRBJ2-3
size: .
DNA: TGTGCCAGCAGCTTAAGGGGCGCAGATACGCAGTATTTT
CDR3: CASSLRGADTQYF

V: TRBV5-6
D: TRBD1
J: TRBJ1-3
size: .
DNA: TGTGCCAGCAGCTTAGACAGGGCTGGAAACACCATATATTTT
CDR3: CASSLDRAGNTIYF

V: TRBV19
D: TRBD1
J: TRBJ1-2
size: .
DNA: TGTGCCAGTACCTACAGGGGGTGGCTTGGCTACACCTTC
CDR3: CASTYRGWLGYTF

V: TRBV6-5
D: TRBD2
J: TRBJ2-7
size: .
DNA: TGTGCCAGCAGTTACTCAGCGCGGGAGGGACCTTGGGAGCAGTACTTC
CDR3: CASSYSAREGPWEQYF

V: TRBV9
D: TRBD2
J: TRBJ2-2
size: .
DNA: TGTGCCAGCACGCCCGGGGGGGACACCGGGGAGCTGTTTTTT
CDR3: CASTPGGDTGELFF

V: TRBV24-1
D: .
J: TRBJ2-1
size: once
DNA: TGTGCCACCAGTGACGCGGGACTCCAGAATGAGCAGTTCTTC
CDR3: CATSDAGLQNEQFF

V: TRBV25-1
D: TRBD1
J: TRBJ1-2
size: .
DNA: TGTGCCAGCAGTGCACAGGGGGCTCTTGGCTACACCTTC
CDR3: CASSAQGALGYTF

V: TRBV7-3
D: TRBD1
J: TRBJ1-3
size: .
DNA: TGTGCCAGCAGCGTAACAGGGGCTGGAAACACCATATATTTT
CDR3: CASSVTGAGNTIYF

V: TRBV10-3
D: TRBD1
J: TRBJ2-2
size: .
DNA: TGTGCCACGCTTACAGGGGGCGCGGGCACCGGGGAGCTGTTTTTT
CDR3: CATLTGGAGTGELFF

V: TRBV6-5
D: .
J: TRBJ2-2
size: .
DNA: TGTGCCAGCAGTTTACAGCCTTGGAACACCGGGGAGCTGTTTTTT
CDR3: CASSLQPWNTGELFF

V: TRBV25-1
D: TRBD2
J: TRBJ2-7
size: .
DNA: TGTGCCAGCAGTGAATCGGAATATGGTACTAGCGGGAGCTACGAGCAGTACTTC
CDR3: CASSESEYGTSGSYEQYF

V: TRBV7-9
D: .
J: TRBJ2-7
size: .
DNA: TGTGCCAGCAGCGCCGACAGGAAGCCCTACGAGCAGTACTTC
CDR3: CASSADRKPYEQYF

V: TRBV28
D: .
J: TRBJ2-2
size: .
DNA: TGTGCCAGCAGTTTATCTCTTAGGGGCACCGGGGAGCTGTTTTTT
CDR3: CASSLSLRGTGELFF

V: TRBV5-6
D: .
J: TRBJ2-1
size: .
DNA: TGTGCCAGCAGCCGTTGGGACTGGACGTGGGAGCAGTTCTTC
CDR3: CASSRWDWTWEQFF

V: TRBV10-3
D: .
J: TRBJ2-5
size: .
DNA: TGTGCCATCAGTGATGACTATCAAGAGACCCAGTACTTC
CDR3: CAISDDYQETQYF

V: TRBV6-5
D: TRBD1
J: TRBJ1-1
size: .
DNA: TGTGCCAGCAGCCCACAGGGGGATACTGAAGCTTTCTTT
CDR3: CASSPQGDTEAFF

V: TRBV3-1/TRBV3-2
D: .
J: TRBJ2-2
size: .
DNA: TGTGCCAGCAGCCTCGGGACTTTCGAGCTGTTTTTT
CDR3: CASSLGTFELFF

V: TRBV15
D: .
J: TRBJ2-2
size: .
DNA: TGTGCCACCAGCAGAGATTCTATGTCGAACACCGGGGAGCTGTTTTTT
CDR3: CATSRDSMSNTGELFF

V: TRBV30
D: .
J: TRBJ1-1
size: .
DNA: TGTGCCTGGTGCGAGGGGGTGGACACTGAAGCTTTCTTT
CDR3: CAWCEGVDTEAFF

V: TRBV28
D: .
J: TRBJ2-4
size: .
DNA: TGTGCCAGCAGTTTAGGGGGCACGGCCAAAAACATTCAGTACTTC
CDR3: CASSLGGTAKNIQYF

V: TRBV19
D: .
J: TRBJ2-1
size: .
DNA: TGTGCCAGTAGTATAGATAGCTACCTACTATACAATGAGCAGTTCTTC
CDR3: CASSIDSYLLYNEQFF

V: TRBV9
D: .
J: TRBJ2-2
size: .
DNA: TGTGCCAGCAGCGTAGGCGGGGCGAACACCGGGGAGCTGTTTTTT
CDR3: CASSVGGANTGELFF

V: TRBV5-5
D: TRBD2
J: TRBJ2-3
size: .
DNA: TGTGCCAGCAGCCGCGGACTAGCGGCCAGCACAGATACGCAGTATTTT
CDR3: CASSRGLAASTDTQYF

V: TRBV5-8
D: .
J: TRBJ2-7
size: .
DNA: TGTGCCAGCGCCGCGCCCTACGAGCAGTACTTC
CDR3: CASAAPYEQYF

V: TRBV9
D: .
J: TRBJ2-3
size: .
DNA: TGTGCCAGCAGCGTAGGGAGGTCCTTTAATCCCCCAGATACGCAGTATTTT
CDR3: CASSVGRSFNPPDTQYF

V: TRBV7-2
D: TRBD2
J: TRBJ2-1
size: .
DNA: TGTGCCAGCAGCCCATCGCCCCTAGCGGGAGGACTGAATGAGCAGTTCTTC
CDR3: CASSPSPLAGGLNEQFF